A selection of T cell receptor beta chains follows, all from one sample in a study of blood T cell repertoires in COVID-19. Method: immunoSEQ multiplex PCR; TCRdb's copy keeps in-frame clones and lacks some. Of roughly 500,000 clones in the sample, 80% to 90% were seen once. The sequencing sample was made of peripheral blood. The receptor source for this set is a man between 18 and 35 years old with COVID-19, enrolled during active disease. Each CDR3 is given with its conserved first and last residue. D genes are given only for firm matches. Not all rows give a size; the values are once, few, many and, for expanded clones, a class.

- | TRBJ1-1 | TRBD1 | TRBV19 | TGTGCCAGTAGTCCCGGGACAGACACTGAAGCTTTCTTT | CASSPGTDTEAFF
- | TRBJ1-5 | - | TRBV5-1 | TGCGCCAGCAGGGAAGCAGGGGGCAATCAGCCCCAGCATTTT | CASREAGGNQPQHF
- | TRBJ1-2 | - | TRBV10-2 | TGCGCCAGCAGTGAGCGACAGACTGGCTACACCTTC | CASSERQTGYTF
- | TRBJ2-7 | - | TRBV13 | TGTGCCAGCAGCTTATCGCAGGGAATATACGAGCAGTACTTC | CASSLSQGIYEQYF
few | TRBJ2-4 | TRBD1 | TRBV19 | TGTGCCAGTAGTACTCGACTACTCAACAGGGGGACAGCCTATCAGTACTTC | CASSTRLLNRGTAYQYF
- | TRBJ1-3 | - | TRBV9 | TGTGCCAGCAGCGGGGCCGACGCTGGAAACACCATATATTTT | CASSGADAGNTIYF
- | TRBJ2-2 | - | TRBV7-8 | TGTGCCAGCAGCCCTTTAGGGGGGGCCGGCGGGGAGCTGTTTTTT | CASSPLGGAGGELFF
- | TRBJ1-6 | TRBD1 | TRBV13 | TGTGCCAGCAGCGCCAGGACCAGGGGGCTGAATTCACCCCTCCACTTT | CASSARTRGLNSPLHF
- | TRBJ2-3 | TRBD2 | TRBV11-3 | TGTGCCAGCAGCCGACTAGCGGGTCTCACAGATACGCAGTATTTT | CASSRLAGLTDTQYF
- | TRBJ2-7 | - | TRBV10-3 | TGTGCCATCAGTGGAGGGACCTACGAGCAGTACTTC | CAISGGTYEQYF
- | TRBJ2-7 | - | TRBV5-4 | TGTGCCAGCAGCTTGGGCAGGGGCGAGCAGTACTTC | CASSLGRGEQYF
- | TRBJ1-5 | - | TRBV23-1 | TGCGCCAGCAGTCAAGTGGGATTTAAGGGGAGCAATCAGCCCCAGCATTTT | CASSQVGFKGSNQPQHF
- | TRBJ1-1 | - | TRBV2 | TGTGCCAGCAGTAGCGGGACGGGAGCGTTGAGGGCTTTCTTT | CASSSGTGALRAFF
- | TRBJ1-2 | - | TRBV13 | TGTGCCAGCAGCTTAGATACAGGGAACTATGGCTACACCTTC | CASSLDTGNYGYTF
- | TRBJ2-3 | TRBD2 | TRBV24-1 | TGTGCCACCAGTGATTCAACTAGCGGGAGGGCCGGAGATACGCAGTATTTT | CATSDSTSGRAGDTQYF